Described below is a single T cell receptor beta chain sequence and its context. Its target is unknown. The data were obtained in a study of shared clonotypes between healthy human individuals. Trimming took 0 bases from V and 2 from J, leaving 5 bases between them. Germline CDR1 LGHNA, CDR2 YSLEER. The length of the CDR3 is 13 residues. Points from the study as a whole: Incompleteness in sorted-subset sequencing, despite large depth, was shown by rarefaction. Across a handful of donors, naive CD4 shared roughly 5.1%, naive CD8 around 3.5%, memory CD4 approximately 2.5%, memory CD8 0.4% to 0.5%.

Sequencing used immunoSEQ multiplex PCR; TCRdb keeps in-frame clones, though not all of them. The table includes 550,000 to 800,000 clones, about 92% detected once. The chain has TRBV4-3 and TRBJ2-7; D call uncertain. Sequences were obtained from memory CD8+ T cells from PBMCs. Subset defined: CD45RO+ cells pooled with CCR7-negative TemRA cells. The sequence came from a man in his late teens or twenties in good health. Some clones in this sample may be carry-over from other donors' samples. CDR3 amino acids: CASSQDTTYEQYF. As DNA, the CDR3 is TGCGCCAGCAGCCAAGATACTACCTACGAGCAGTACTTC.